This T cell receptor (beta chain) was captured by sequencing in a study of a mutant IDH1 vaccine in newly diagnosed glioma. About the research overall: Patients received eight vaccinations in weeks 1, 3, 5, 7, 11, 15, 19, 23. The start of vaccination came 4-6 weeks after radiotherapy alone, or with temozolomide cycles. Most had both radiotherapy and temozolomide beforehand; others had only one.

Germline V lookup: CDR1 LNHDA, CDR2 SQIVND (reference sequence). J gave up 4 bases and V 5 bases, and 9 bases lay outside the gene matches. This CDR3 has 15 amino acids. Assay used: immunoSEQ multiplex PCR; TCRdb lists only in-frame clones, some missing. Here the sample spans around 60,000 clones, roughly 80% being singletons. To note about this clone: The antigen is undetermined.

Whole-study results and caveats: Vaccination elicited immune responses in 90% to 95% of patients.

Time point here: week 11, during vaccination. Doses comprised 300 ug of mutant IDH1 20-mer peptide each, plus topical imiquimod. The sequence derives from a woman in her 50s with glioma. V is TRBV19 and J is TRBJ2-7, with TRBD1 identical over 9 bases. The sequencing here drew on PBMCs, taken from a glioma patient whose treatment included an IDH1 peptide vaccine. The DNA for the CDR3 is TGTGCCAGTAGTGCCCCCCGGACAGGGGTATACGAGCAGTACTTC. Amino acids: CASSAPRTGVYEQYF.